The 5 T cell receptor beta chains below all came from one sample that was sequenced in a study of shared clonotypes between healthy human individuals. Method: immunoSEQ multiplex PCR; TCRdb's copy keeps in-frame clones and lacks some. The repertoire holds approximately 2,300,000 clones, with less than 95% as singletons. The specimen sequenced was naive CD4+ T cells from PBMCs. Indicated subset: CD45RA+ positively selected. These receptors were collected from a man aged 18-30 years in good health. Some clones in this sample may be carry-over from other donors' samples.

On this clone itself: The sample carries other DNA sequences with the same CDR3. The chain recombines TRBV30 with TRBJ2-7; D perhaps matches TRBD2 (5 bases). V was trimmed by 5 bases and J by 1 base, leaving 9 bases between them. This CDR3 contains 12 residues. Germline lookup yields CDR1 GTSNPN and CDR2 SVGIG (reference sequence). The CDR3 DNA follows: TGTGCCTGGGGACGGGGATCCTACGAGCAGTACTTC. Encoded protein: CAWGRGSYEQYF.

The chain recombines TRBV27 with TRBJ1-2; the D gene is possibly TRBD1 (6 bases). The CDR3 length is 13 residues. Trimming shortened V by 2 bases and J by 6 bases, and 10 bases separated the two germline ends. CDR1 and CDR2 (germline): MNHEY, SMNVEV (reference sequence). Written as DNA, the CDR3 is TGTGCCAGCAGTTTAGAAGGGGGGCATGGCTACACCTTC. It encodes CASSLEGGHGYTF.

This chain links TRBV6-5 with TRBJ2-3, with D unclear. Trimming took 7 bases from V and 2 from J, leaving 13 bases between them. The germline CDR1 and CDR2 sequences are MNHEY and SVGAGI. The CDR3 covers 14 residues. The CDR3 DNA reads TGTGCCAGCACTTCTCACAGCCCCACAGATACGCAGTATTTT. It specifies CASTSHSPTDTQYF.

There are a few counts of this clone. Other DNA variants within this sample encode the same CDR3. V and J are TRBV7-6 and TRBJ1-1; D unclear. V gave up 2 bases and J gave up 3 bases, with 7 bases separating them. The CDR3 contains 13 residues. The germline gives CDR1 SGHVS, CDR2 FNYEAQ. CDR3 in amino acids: CASSLTGDTEAFF. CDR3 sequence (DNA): TGTGCCAGCAGCTTAACCGGGGACACTGAAGCTTTCTTT. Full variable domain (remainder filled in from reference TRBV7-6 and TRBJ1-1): GAGVSQSPRYKVTKRGQDVALRCDPISGHVSLYWYRQALGQGPEFLTYFNYEAQQDKSGLPNDRFSAERPEGSISTLTIQRTEQRDSAMYRCASSLTGDTEAFFGQGTRLTVV.

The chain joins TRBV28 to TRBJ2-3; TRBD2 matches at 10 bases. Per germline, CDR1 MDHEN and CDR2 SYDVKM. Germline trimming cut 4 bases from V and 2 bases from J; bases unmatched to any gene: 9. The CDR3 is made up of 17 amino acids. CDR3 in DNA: TGTGCCAGCAGTTCTCCTCAACTAGCGGGGACCACAGATACGCAGTATTTT. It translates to CASSSPQLAGTTDTQYF.